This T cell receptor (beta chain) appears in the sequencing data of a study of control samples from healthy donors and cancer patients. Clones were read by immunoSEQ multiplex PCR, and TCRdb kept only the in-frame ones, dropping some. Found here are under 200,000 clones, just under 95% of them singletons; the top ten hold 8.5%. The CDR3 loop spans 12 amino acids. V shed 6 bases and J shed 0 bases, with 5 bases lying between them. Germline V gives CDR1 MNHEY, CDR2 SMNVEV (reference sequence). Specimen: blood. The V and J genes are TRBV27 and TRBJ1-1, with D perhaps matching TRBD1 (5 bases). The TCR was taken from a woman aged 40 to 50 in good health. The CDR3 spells CASRDMNTEAFF. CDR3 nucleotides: TGTGCCAGCAGGGACATGAACACTGAAGCTTTCTTT.